This TCR beta chain is from a study of PD-1 blockade in mismatch repair-deficient tumors. Study-wide context: Enrolled about 2012-2016, patients had progressing, pretreated mismatch repair-deficient cancers of 12 types.

The CDR3 is 14 residues long. Losses at the gene ends were 4 bases for V and 8 bases for J; bases not matched to a gene: 9. In germline, CDR1 is SQVTM, CDR2 ANQGSEA. Assay used: immunoSEQ multiplex PCR; TCRdb lists only in-frame clones, some missing. The sample includes under 50,000 clones, over 70% of them seen just once. The receptor's source is an adult with mismatch repair-deficient cancer. The sample in question was PBMCs, obtained about 40 weeks after starting pembrolizumab. The V call is TRBV29-1, the J call TRBJ1-4; the match to TRBD1 covers 8 bases. As DNA, the CDR3 is TGCAGCGTTGTGGGAACAGGGGGAGGAGAAAAACTGTTTTTT. Translating gives CSVVGTGGGEKLFF. Complete variable domain (other parts from reference TRBV29-1 and TRBJ1-4): SAVISQKPSRDICQRGTSLTIQCQVDSQVTMMFWYRQQPGQSLTLIATANQGSEATYESGFVIDKFPISRPNLTFSTLTVSNMSPEDSSIYLCSVVGTGGGEKLFFGSGTQLSVL.